The clone carrying this T cell receptor (beta chain) was observed a handful of times. Antigen unknown. The data were obtained in a study of response to subunit inactivated influenza vaccine. Whole-study results and caveats: New T cells are recruited in small numbers by each seasonal influenza vaccination, according to the authors' suggestion.

Germline CDR1 and CDR2: SQVTM and ANQGSEA. The CDR3 spans 12 residues. The V end was cut by 6 bases, the J end by 5 bases, with 13 bases between. MiXCR, applied by TCRdb to the RT-PCR reads, yields one record per CDR3 protein. The table has 400,000 to 650,000 distinct CDR3 sequences, around 7.7% seen once. The sequence was obtained from a man aged 50 to 75 who received an inactivated influenza vaccine. Here the sequenced sample was PBMCs from blood, taken roughly 24 months after vaccination. The chain joins TRBV29-1 to TRBJ2-5; TRBD1 or TRBD2 may be the D gene (5 bases each). DNA of the CDR3: TGCAGCGTCGGGACCCAGGAGGAGACCCAGTACTTC. It translates to CSVGTQEETQYF.